Here is one TCR beta chain with its context. Antigen unknown. V lost 2 bases, J lost 4 bases, and 11 bases lay in between. The CDR3 sequence is 14 residues long. Germline CDR1 and CDR2: SGHAT and FQNNGV. A single record per CDR3 protein comes from TCRdb applying MiXCR to the 5' RACE reads. Of about 400,000 distinct CDR3 sequences listed, roughly 11% are singletons. This record belongs to a study of T cells after yellow fever vaccination. Study-wide context: SMART-Seq v4 Ultra Low Input handled preparation of low-cell-number fractions. The study, taken as a whole, reports: A large majority of primary-vaccination clones showed up again after the booster (around 95% CD4, around 85% CD8). Overlap between CD4 and CD8 compartments was detected for a small share of clonotypes.

The chain recombines TRBV11-2 with TRBJ1-2; possible D gene TRBD1, 6 bases. This sample comprised PBMCs, obtained on the day of the first yellow fever vaccination. This receptor was obtained from a man aged 18 to 30 who received the YFV17D yellow fever vaccine. For the CDR3, the DNA is TGTGCCAGCAGCTTAATGGGGGGCGCCTATGGCTACACCTTC. Its translation: CASSLMGGAYGYTF.